The entry below gives a single TCR beta chain sequence along with its context. The data are from a study of T cell changes during pregnancy in multiple sclerosis. Data came from immunoSEQ multiplex PCR; TCRdb stores just in-frame clones and leaves some out. The table includes 30,000 or so clones, about 91% detected once. The TCR comes from a female donor with multiple sclerosis, enrolled in a pregnancy study. Source: CD8+ T cells from peripheral blood mononuclear cells, taken in the second trimester of pregnancy.

The CDR3 region has the DNA TGTGCCAGCAGATCTCGACTTATGGCAGAATACGAGCAGTACTTC. It codes for CASRSRLMAEYEQYF. The genes are TRBV2 and TRBJ2-7; D remains unclear. Germline V gives CDR1 SNHLY, CDR2 FYNNEI. The CDR3 has 15 residues. Deletions cut 6 bases from V and 4 bases from J, with 19 bases between.